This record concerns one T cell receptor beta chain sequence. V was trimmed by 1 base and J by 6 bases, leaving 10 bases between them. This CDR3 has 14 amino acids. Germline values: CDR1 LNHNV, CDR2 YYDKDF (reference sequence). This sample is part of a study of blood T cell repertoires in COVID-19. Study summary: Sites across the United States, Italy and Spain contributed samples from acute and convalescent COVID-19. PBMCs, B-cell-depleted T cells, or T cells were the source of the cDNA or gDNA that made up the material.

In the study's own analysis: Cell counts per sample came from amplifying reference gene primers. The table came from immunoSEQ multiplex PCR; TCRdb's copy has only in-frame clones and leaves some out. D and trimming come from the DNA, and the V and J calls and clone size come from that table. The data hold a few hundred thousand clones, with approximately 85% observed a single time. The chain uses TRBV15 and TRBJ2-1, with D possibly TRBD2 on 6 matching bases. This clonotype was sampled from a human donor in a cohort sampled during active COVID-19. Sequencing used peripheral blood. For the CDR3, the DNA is TGTGCCACCAGCAGAGGTTCTAGCGCCAATGAGCAGTTCTTC. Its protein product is CATSRGSSANEQFF.